Listed here are 25 T cell receptor beta chains from one sample, sequenced in a study of shared clonotypes between healthy human individuals. Produced via immunoSEQ multiplex PCR; TCRdb's table is partial and in-frame only. The profile shows more than 80,000 clones, 67% of them singletons. The sequencing input was memory CD8+ T cells sorted from blood. Regarding subset: CD45RO+ cells pooled with CCR7-negative TemRA cells. The receptor set was obtained from a man aged 25 to 40 in good health.

CDR3 bases: TGTGCCAGCAGTTTATTTTGGTTAGGGAACGAGCAGTACTTC. This sequence encodes CASSLFWLGNEQYF. V gene TRBV28 combines with J gene TRBJ2-7; no clear D. V was cut by 1 base and J by 5 bases, with 12 bases left in between. This CDR3 region has 14 residues. Germline values: CDR1 MDHEN, CDR2 SYDVKM. Based on the CDR3 plus reference TRBV28 and TRBJ2-7, the full variable domain is DVKVTQSSRYLVKRTGEKVFLECVQDMDHENMFWYRQDPGLGLRLIYFSYDVKMKEKGDIPEGYSVSREKKERFSLILESASTNQTSMYLCASSLFWLGNEQYFGPGTRLTVT.

V is TRBV28 and J is TRBJ2-7; D might be TRBD1 or TRBD2, each matching 5 bases. This CDR3 is built from 14 residues. V was clipped by 6 bases and J by 5 bases, with 17 bases between them. The germline V gene has CDR1 MDHEN and CDR2 SYDVKM. Here the CDR3 reads CASSPSGTPNEQYF. The CDR3 nucleotides are TGTGCCAGCAGCCCCTCCGGGACGCCCAACGAGCAGTACTTC.

This clone was found once. The chain joins TRBV25-1 to TRBJ2-2; D not certain. The V gene's germline CDR1 is MGHDK and CDR2 SYGVNS. The CDR3 is made up of 14 amino acids. With 8 bases removed from V and 4 bases from J, the gap between germline ends came to 14 bases. This CDR3 reads CASWQGMGTGELFF. The CDR3 DNA reads as TGTGCCAGCTGGCAAGGGATGGGCACCGGGGAGCTGTTTTTT.

This clone was recorded a few times. This sequence joins TRBV5-6 and TRBJ2-3; D remains unclear. Between the trimmed V and J ends, which lost 6 bases and 5 bases, there was a span of 19 bases. CDR1 and CDR2 (germline): SGHDT, YYEEEE. The CDR3 has 15 amino acids. CDR3 residues: CASTPRISQGDTQYF. The CDR3 nucleotides read TGTGCCAGCACCCCAAGGATATCACAAGGAGATACGCAGTATTTT.

This clone was recorded at least ten times. This sequence joins TRBV6-4 and TRBJ2-6; D gene uncertain. CDR1 is MRHNA and CDR2 is SNTAGT in the germline V gene. This CDR3 region has 14 residues. Trimming cost V 4 bases and J 0 bases, with 4 bases left between them. CDR3 loop: CASSGTSGANVLTF. CDR3 DNA: TGTGCCAGCAGTGGGACCTCTGGGGCCAACGTCCTGACTTTC.

The chain carries TRBV27 and TRBJ1-1; no reliable D call. Germline CDR1 reads MNHEY; CDR2 reads SMNVEV (reference sequence). V lost 3 bases to trimming and J lost 6 bases, with 11 bases between them. This CDR3 is built from 13 residues. CDR3 loop: CASSFHTGSEAFF. The CDR3 DNA sequence: TGTGCCAGCAGTTTCCACACGGGGTCTGAAGCTTTCTTT.

The genes are TRBV29-1 and TRBJ2-5, with 9 bases aligning to TRBD1. J lost 1 base, V lost 0 bases, and 9 bases had no gene match. The CDR3 is made up of 17 amino acids. Germline CDR1 SQVTM, CDR2 ANQGSEA. The CDR3 sequence is CSVEDPDRGALQETQYF. The CDR3 DNA sequence: TGCAGCGTTGAAGATCCCGACAGGGGGGCCCTCCAAGAGACCCAGTACTTC.

Details on this clone: It differs at one base from a far larger clone, so likely a read error. The chain employs TRBV4-2 and TRBJ2-3; TRBD2 matches at 10 bases. The CDR3 totals 17 residues. Germline CDR1 is LGHNA and CDR2 is YNFKEQ. V lost 0 bases, J lost 4 bases, and 7 bases stayed unmatched. This CDR3 reads CASSQELAGRPADTQYF. The CDR3 DNA reads as TGTGCCAGCAGCCAAGAACTAGCGGGAAGGCCGGCAGATACGCAGTATTTT.

This clone was recorded at least ten times. As DNA, the CDR3 is TGTGCCAGCAGCCCCAGGACGGGCCAAACCACCGAGCAGTACTTC. It codes for CASSPRTGQTTEQYF. This chain connects TRBV7-9 to TRBJ2-7; D is unclear. CDR3 length: 15 residues. The V gene lost 5 bases and the J gene lost 6 bases, with 20 bases spanning the gap. Germline V gene data show CDR1 as SEHNR and CDR2 as FQNEAQ (reference sequence).

The chain combines TRBV6-5 with TRBJ1-5, with 8 positions matching TRBD1. Looked up from germline, CDR1 is MNHEY and CDR2 is SVGAGI. V gave up 8 bases and J gave up 3 bases; unmatched junction bases: 9. The CDR3 runs 15 residues. CDR3 loop: CASGTRGPYNQPQHF. CDR3 nucleotides: TGTGCCAGCGGCACCAGGGGGCCCTACAATCAGCCCCAGCATTTT.

This clone was found once. The chain links TRBV7-2 to TRBJ2-1, with a possible D match to TRBD2 (5 bases). This CDR3 comprises 15 residues. With 5 bases removed from V and 6 bases from J, the gap between germline ends came to 17 bases. Germline CDR1 is SGHTA and CDR2 is FQGNSA. CDR3 region: CASSVSPQEGNEQFF. The CDR3 bases are TGTGCCAGCAGCGTTAGCCCGCAAGAGGGCAATGAGCAGTTCTTC.

This rearrangement joins TRBV5-1 to TRBJ2-7; 10 nucleotides align to TRBD1. CDR1 and CDR2 from the germline V gene are SGHRS and YFSETQ. The CDR3 extends over 15 amino acids. The trim removed 3 bases at V and 4 bases at J, leaving 7 bases unmatched. CDR3 in DNA: TGCGCCAGCAGCTCCGGGACAGGGGTTTTGTACGAGCAGTACTTC. Its translation: CASSSGTGVLYEQYF.

This clone has more than one count but fewer than ten. The V and J genes are TRBV9 and TRBJ2-7, with D maybe TRBD2 (5 bases). Germline CDR1 reads SGDLS; CDR2 reads YYNGEE. CDR3 length equals 15 residues. V was trimmed by 0 bases and J by 3 bases, leaving 13 bases between them. This CDR3 reads CASSVGYLEDYEQYF. Written as DNA, the CDR3 is TGTGCCAGCAGCGTAGGTTATTTGGAGGACTACGAGCAGTACTTC.

This clone was seen only once. This sequence joins TRBV10-2 and TRBJ2-1, with D tentatively TRBD1 or TRBD2 (5 bases each). V lost 8 bases, J lost 0 bases, and 11 bases lay in between. In germline, CDR1 is WSHSY, CDR2 SAAADI. This CDR3 comprises 14 residues. CDR3 in DNA: TGCGCCAGCTTCGGGGCCCCCTCCTACAATGAGCAGTTCTTC. Amino acids: CASFGAPSYNEQFF.

In this sample, this clone turned up a few times. This chain connects TRBV28 to TRBJ2-2; 9 bases align to TRBD1. The J segment lost 6 bases and the V segment lost 5 bases, leaving 7 bases of the junction unmatched. This CDR3 spans 15 amino acids. The V gene's germline CDR1 is MDHEN and CDR2 SYDVKM. The CDR3 bases are TGTGCCAGCAGTCCCCGGGACAGGGTCTCCGGGGAGCTGTTTTTT. Translation gives CASSPRDRVSGELFF.

The genes are TRBV14 and TRBJ1-2; D gene uncertain. The CDR3 has 13 residues. Trimming pared 4 bases from V and 8 bases from J, leaving 14 bases between. Germline CDR1 and CDR2: SGHDN and FVKESK. The DNA of the CDR3 is TGTGCCAGCAGCCCCCAGGTCGGGCCCGGCTACACCTTC. Protein sequence: CASSPQVGPGYTF.

Note on this clone: This likely traces to a read error, being one base from a far larger clone. This chain links TRBV9 with TRBJ1-2; weak D call: TRBD1 (5 bases). Germline V CDR1 and CDR2: SGDLS, YYNGEE. V was clipped by 6 bases and J by 4 bases, with 16 bases between them. The CDR3 length is 14 residues. This CDR3 is CASNPRQTSYGYTF. The CDR3 nucleotides are TGTGCCAGCAACCCGAGACAGACATCCTATGGCTACACCTTC.

This clone was detected many times. V and J are TRBV25-1 and TRBJ1-2; the D gene is possibly TRBD1 (5 bases). The length of the CDR3 is 12 residues. The ends were cut back, 3 bases at V and 6 bases at J, with 8 bases in the middle. CDR1 is MGHDK and CDR2 is SYGVNS in the germline V gene. CDR3 coding DNA: TGTGCCAGCAGTGATTCAGGGAATGGCTACACCTTC. It encodes CASSDSGNGYTF.

This chain links TRBV7-9 with TRBJ2-7; 10 nucleotides agree with TRBD1. The CDR3 is 16 amino acids. Looked up from germline, CDR1 is SEHNR and CDR2 is FQNEAQ (reference sequence). The V and J ends lost 2 bases and 1 base, in that order; junction bases with no gene match: 5. The CDR3 DNA reads TGTGCCAGCAGCTTACTTCGGGGACAGGGGTCCTACGAGCAGTACTTC. This translates into CASSLLRGQGSYEQYF. Full variable domain (rest looked up from reference TRBV7-9 and TRBJ2-7): DTGVSQNPRHKITKRGQNVTFRCDPISEHNRLYWYRQTLGQGPEFLTYFQNEAQLEKSRLLSDRFSAERPKGSFSTLEIQRTEQGDSAMYLCASSLLRGQGSYEQYFGPGTRLTVT.

This clone was recorded many times. The V gene is TRBV4-3, the J gene TRBJ2-1, with 12 bases that match TRBD2. The V gene's germline CDR1 is LGHNA and CDR2 YSLEER. CDR3 length: 16 amino acids. J was trimmed by 3 bases and V by 3 bases; bases with no gene match: 3. CDR3 coding DNA: TGCGCCAGCAGCCACCGGACTAGCGGGAACTACAATGAGCAGTTCTTC. This encodes CASSHRTSGNYNEQFF.

V usage is TRBV9 and J usage is TRBJ2-7; TRBD1 might be the D (5 bases). Per germline, CDR1 SGDLS and CDR2 YYNGEE. The CDR3 totals 15 residues. The V gene lost 0 bases and the J gene lost 6 bases, with 16 bases spanning the gap. The CDR3 protein is CASSVDGHPMAEQYF. CDR3 sequence (DNA): TGTGCCAGCAGCGTAGATGGACACCCGATGGCCGAGCAGTACTTC. Looking up the rest from reference TRBV9 and TRBJ2-7 gives the full variable domain: DSGVTQTPKHLITATGQRVTLRCSPRSGDLSVYWYQQSLDQGLQFLIQYYNGEERAKGNILERFSAQQFPDLHSELNLSSLELGDSALYFCASSVDGHPMAEQYFGPGTRLTVT.

This clone has just a few counts. The chain recombines TRBV29-1 with TRBJ2-2; D unresolved. Germline-derived CDR1 and CDR2 are SQVTM and ANQGSEA. The ends were cut back, 8 bases at V and 1 base at J, with 11 bases in the middle. The length of the CDR3 is 13 residues. CDR3 sequence: CSFPWENTGELFF. For the CDR3, the DNA is TGCAGCTTCCCTTGGGAGAACACCGGGGAGCTGTTTTTT.

The rearrangement uses TRBV6-4 and TRBJ2-1; D possibly uses TRBD1 or TRBD2 (5 bases each). This CDR3 is built from 15 residues. From germline, CDR1 is MRHNA and CDR2 SNTAGT. V lost 3 bases, J lost 4 bases, and 13 bases lay in between. The DNA of the CDR3 is TGTGCCAGCAGTGATTTTTTGAGGGGATACAATGAGCAGTTCTTC. Protein: CASSDFLRGYNEQFF.

This clone appeared a single time. The CDR3 spells CASSQTGGFEKLFF. CDR3 DNA sequence: TGTGCCAGCAGCCAGACAGGGGGCTTTGAAAAACTGTTTTTT. The gene calls are TRBV5-5 and TRBJ1-4, with 10 bases fitting TRBD1. V lost 4 bases to trimming and J lost 7 bases; unmatched junction nucleotides: 4. The length of the CDR3 is 14 residues. Per germline, CDR1 SGHKS and CDR2 YYEKEE (reference sequence).

The table lists this clone with a few counts. The germline gene is not matched at one end of the junction; a read error may be the cause. The rearrangement links TRBV7-9 to TRBJ1-4; D might be TRBD1 (5 bases). Germline CDR1 is SEHNR and CDR2 is FQNEAQ (reference sequence). The CDR3 loop spans 12 amino acids. The CDR3 reads CASSLIQTEVYF. The DNA of the CDR3 is TGTGCCAGCAGCTTAATACAGACAGAAGTCTATTTT.